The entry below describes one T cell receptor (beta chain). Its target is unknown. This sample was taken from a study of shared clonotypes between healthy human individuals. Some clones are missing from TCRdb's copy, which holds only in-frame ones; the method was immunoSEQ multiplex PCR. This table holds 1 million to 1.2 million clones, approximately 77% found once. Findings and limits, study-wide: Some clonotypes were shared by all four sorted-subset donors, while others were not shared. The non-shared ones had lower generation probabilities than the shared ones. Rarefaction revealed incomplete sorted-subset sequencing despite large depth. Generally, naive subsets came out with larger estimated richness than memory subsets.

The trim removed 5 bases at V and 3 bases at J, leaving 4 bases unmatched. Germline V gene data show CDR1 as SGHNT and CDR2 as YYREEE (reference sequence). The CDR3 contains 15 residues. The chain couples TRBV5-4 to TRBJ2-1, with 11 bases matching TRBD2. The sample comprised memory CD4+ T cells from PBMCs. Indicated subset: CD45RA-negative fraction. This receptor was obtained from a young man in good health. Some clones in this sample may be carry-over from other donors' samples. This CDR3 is CASRPGLADYNEQFF. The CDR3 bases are TGTGCCAGCAGACCGGGACTAGCGGACTACAATGAGCAGTTCTTC.